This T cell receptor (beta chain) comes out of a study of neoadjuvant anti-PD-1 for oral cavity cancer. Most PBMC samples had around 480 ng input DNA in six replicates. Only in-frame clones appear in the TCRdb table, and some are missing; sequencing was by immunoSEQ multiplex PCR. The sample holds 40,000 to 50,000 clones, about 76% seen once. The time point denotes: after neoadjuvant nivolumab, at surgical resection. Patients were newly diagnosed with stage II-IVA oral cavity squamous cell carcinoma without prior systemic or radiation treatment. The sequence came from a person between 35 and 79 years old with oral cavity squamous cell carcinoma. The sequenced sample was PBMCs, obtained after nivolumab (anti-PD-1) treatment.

Here the CDR3 DNA reads TGCGCCAGCAGCCAGAAGACTAGCGGGAGCACACCCTACGAGCAGTACTTC. As protein: CASSQKTSGSTPYEQYF. This sequence joins TRBV4-1 and TRBJ2-5; 12 bases match TRBD2. The J call is in doubt because the DNA end fits TRBJ2-7 better. This CDR3 is 17 amino acids long. Germline CDR1 MGHRA, CDR2 YSYEKL.